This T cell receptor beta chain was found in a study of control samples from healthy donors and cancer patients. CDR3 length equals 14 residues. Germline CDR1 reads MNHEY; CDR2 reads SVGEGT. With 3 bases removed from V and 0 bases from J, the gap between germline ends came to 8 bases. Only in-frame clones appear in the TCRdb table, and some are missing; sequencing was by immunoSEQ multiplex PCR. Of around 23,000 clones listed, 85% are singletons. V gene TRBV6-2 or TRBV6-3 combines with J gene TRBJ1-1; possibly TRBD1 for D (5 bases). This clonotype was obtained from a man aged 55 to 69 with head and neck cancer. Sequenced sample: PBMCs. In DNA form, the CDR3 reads TGTGCCAGCAGTTATCAAGGGGTGAACACTGAAGCTTTCTTT. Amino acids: CASSYQGVNTEAFF.